This T cell receptor beta chain was sequenced during a study of shared clonotypes between healthy human individuals. TCRdb's copy holds only in-frame clones and misses some; the assay was immunoSEQ multiplex PCR. The repertoire includes about a million clones, around 75% of them detected once, and over 1.3% sits in the top ten. The CDR3 extends over 16 amino acids. The germline gives CDR1 SGHTA, CDR2 FQGNSA. With V trimmed by 2 bases and J by 6 bases, 10 bases remained unmatched. Sequenced: memory CD4+ T cells sorted from blood. Subset specified: CD45RA-negative fraction. This TCR came from a man younger than 35 in good health. The chain recombines TRBV7-2 with TRBJ2-3; 8 bases are shared with TRBD2. The CDR3 sequence: CASSLRLAGTWDTQYF. The CDR3 DNA reads TGTGCCAGCAGCTTACGGCTAGCGGGCACCTGGGATACGCAGTATTTT.